Detailed here is one T cell receptor (beta chain). Germline V lookup: CDR1 SGHRS, CDR2 YFSETQ. CDR3 length equals 14 residues. The J segment lost 2 bases and the V segment lost 0 bases, leaving 1 base of the junction unmatched. This entry comes from a study of blood T cell repertoires in COVID-19. In the study overall: The cDNA or gDNA used as material had been derived from T cells, B-cell-depleted T cells, or PBMCs.

The authors' processing: Nucleated cell number was recorded as an estimate derived from reference gene primer amplification. Produced via immunoSEQ multiplex PCR; TCRdb's table is partial and in-frame only. That table gives V, J and clone size, and the DNA gave D and trimming. The sample has roughly 200,000 clones; approximately 81% are singletons. The TCR was taken from a human donor in a cohort sampled during active COVID-19. Sequencing was done on a sample of peripheral blood. V is TRBV5-1 and J is TRBJ1-1, with TRBD1 identical over 7 bases. The DNA of the CDR3 is TGCGCCAGCAGCTTGGGAGGGGGCAACACTGAAGCTTTCTTT. This gives the protein CASSLGGGNTEAFF.